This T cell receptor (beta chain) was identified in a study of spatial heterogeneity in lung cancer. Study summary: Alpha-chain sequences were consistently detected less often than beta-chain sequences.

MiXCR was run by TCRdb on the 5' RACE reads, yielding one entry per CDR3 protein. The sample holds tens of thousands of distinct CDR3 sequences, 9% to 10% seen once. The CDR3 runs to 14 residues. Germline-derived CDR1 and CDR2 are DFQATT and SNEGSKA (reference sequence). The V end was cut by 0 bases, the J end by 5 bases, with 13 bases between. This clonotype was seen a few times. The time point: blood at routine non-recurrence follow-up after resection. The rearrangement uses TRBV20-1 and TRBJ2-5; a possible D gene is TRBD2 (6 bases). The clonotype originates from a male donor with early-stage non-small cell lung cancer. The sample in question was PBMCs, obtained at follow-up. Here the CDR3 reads CSARDLVGGETQYF. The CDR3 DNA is TGCAGTGCTAGAGATCTTGTGGGAGGCGAGACCCAGTACTTC.